Each of the 17 T cell receptor beta chains below was sequenced from the same sample in a study of blood T cell repertoires in COVID-19 (TCRdb year 2020). The receptor library was made with the immunoSEQ multiplex PCR assay. This is the immuneACCESS table as TCRdb keeps it, with only in-frame sequences that have V and J called. A part of the clones is gone; compared with another copy, unresolved V genes explain less than half, and the rest is unexplained. The sample table contains about 83,000 clones; only one count was recorded for about four fifths of them. Roughly 15% of the sample goes to the ten largest clones. The material sequenced was peripheral blood. The receptors were sampled from a woman older than 75 with acute or convalescent COVID-19.

CDR3 sequence (DNA): TGTGCCAGCAGCTTGTTGGCAGGGGGCGTTGGTCAGCCCCAGCATTTT. It encodes CASSLLAGGVGQPQHF. The J gene is TRBJ1-5, the V gene TRBV11-2; 8 bases line up with TRBD1. Germline V gene lookup returns CDR1 SGHAT and CDR2 FQNNGV. The V segment lost 3 bases and the J segment 6 bases; nucleotides outside the gene matches: 10. This CDR3 has 16 amino acids.

This chain connects TRBV7-3 to TRBJ1-1; D not resolved. Germline loops: CDR1 SGHTA, CDR2 FQGTGA. This CDR3 has 15 amino acids. Trimming took 5 bases from V and 1 from J, leaving 14 bases between them. CDR3 DNA: TGTGCCAGCAGCACCCGCCCGGGTCCGAACACTGAAGCTTTCTTT. It translates to CASSTRPGPNTEAFF.

This chain uses TRBV3-1 (or the pseudogene TRBV3-2) with TRBJ1-6, with D possibly TRBD1 on 5 matching bases. CDR1 is LGHDT, CDR2 YNNKEL, per germline (reference sequence). The CDR3 is 18 amino acids. Trimming stripped 1 base from V and 12 bases from J, with 25 bases between. This chain's CDR3 is CASSQGMGRAGGVRPLHF. The CDR3 DNA reads as TGTGCCAGCAGCCAAGGTATGGGCAGGGCCGGTGGAGTTAGACCCCTCCACTTT.

The CDR3 sequence is CSVPRQGRNTEAFF. CDR3 DNA sequence: TGCAGCGTACCGAGACAGGGGAGGAACACTGAAGCTTTCTTT. The chain recombines TRBV29-1 with TRBJ1-1, with TRBD1 matching 8 bases. This CDR3 comprises 14 residues. The V gene end was trimmed by 6 bases and the J gene end by 1 base; junction bases not matched to a gene: 7. In germline, CDR1 is SQVTM, CDR2 ANQGSEA.

The table lists this clone with a few counts. V and J are TRBV27 and TRBJ2-1, with TRBD2 matching over 9 bases. The CDR3 is made up of 15 amino acids. Per the germline V gene, CDR1 is MNHEY and CDR2 is SMNVEV (reference sequence). The junction had 10 bases not matched to a gene; V was cut back by 7 bases and J by 6 bases. This chain's CDR3 is CASNGLGLAGNEQFF. The CDR3, as DNA: TGTGCCAGCAATGGATTGGGACTAGCTGGCAATGAGCAGTTCTTC.

This sequence joins TRBV24-1 and TRBJ1-5; the match to TRBD1 covers 7 bases. CDR1 and CDR2 (germline): KGHDR, SFDVKD. There are 19 residues in the CDR3. Trimming took 3 bases from V and 7 from J; bases not matched to a gene: 20. CDR3 coding DNA: TGTGCCACCAGTGATCCCTCTTCTCCCGACAGGGCCTGGGAGCAGCCCCAGCATTTT. Translating gives CATSDPSSPDRAWEQPQHF.

V and J are TRBV11-3 and TRBJ2-3, with D possibly being TRBD1 (5 bases). CDR1 and CDR2 from the germline V gene are SGHNT and YENEEA. V was cut by 5 bases and J by 9 bases, with 15 bases left in between. The CDR3 contains 13 residues. The CDR3 DNA follows: TGTGCCAGCAGCCTCAAGGAAGGGGTGACGCAGTATTTT. Translating gives CASSLKEGVTQYF.

This sequence joins TRBV25-1 and TRBJ1-2; D gene ambiguous. Germline values: CDR1 MGHDK, CDR2 SYGVNS. V gave up 6 bases and J gave up 1 base, with 12 bases separating them. The CDR3 spans 14 residues. The CDR3 is CASRSDGDNYGYTF. For the CDR3, the DNA is TGTGCCAGCAGATCGGACGGGGATAACTATGGCTACACCTTC.

This rearrangement joins TRBV6-5 to TRBJ1-5; D not resolved. The CDR3 sequence is 13 residues long. Trimming cost V 2 bases and J 4 bases, with 6 bases left between them. CDR1 and CDR2 (germline): MNHEY, SVGAGI. The CDR3 loop is CASSYGGNQPQHF. For the CDR3, the DNA is TGTGCCAGCAGTTACGGAGGGAATCAGCCCCAGCATTTT.

The chain joins TRBV6-6 to TRBJ1-4, with 9 nucleotides matching TRBD1. The germline gives CDR1 MNHNY, CDR2 SVGAGI (reference sequence). After removal of 7 bases from V and 4 bases from J, the junction contained 7 bases not matched to a gene. The CDR3 runs to 15 residues. In nucleotides, the CDR3 is TGTGCCAGCACTCTCGGGACAGGGCGTAATGAAAAACTGTTTTTT. Encoded protein: CASTLGTGRNEKLFF.

This CDR3 reads CAVGEEGTGAYEQYF. The CDR3 DNA follows: TGTGCCGTGGGGGAGGAGGGGACGGGGGCCTACGAGCAGTACTTC. The rearrangement uses TRBV19 and TRBJ2-7; D perhaps matches TRBD2 (6 bases). Germline CDR1 LNHDA, CDR2 SQIVND (reference sequence). Trimming cost V 11 bases and J 2 bases, with 22 bases left between them. This CDR3 has 15 amino acids.

The table lists this clone with a count of one. This sequence joins TRBV7-8 and TRBJ1-2; D gene unclear. The CDR3 runs 15 residues. Trimming shortened V by 0 bases and J by 3 bases, and 11 bases separated the two germline ends. Germline V gene lookup returns CDR1 SGHVS and CDR2 FQNEAQ. In DNA, the CDR3 is TGTGCCAGCAGCTTAGCTACGAGGCGTCACTATGGCTACACCTTC. It specifies CASSLATRRHYGYTF.

The CDR3 reads CASTKTGGDYGYTF. The CDR3 nucleotides read TGTGCCAGTACCAAGACAGGGGGTGACTATGGCTACACCTTC. The chain links TRBV19 to TRBJ1-2; 9 bases line up with TRBD1. This CDR3 region has 14 residues. In germline, CDR1 is LNHDA, CDR2 SQIVND (reference sequence). V shed 7 bases and J 3 bases; nucleotides not matched to a gene: 6. Combining the CDR3 with reference TRBV19 and TRBJ1-2 gives the whole variable domain DGGITQSPKYLFRKEGQNVTLSCEQNLNHDAMYWYRQDPGQGLRLIYYSQIVNDFQKGDIAEGYSVSREKKESFPLTVTSAQKNPTAFYLCASTKTGGDYGYTFGSGTRLTVV.

The chain is built from TRBV10-3 and TRBJ2-1; maybe TRBD1 (5 bases). Germline V gene data show CDR1 as ENHRY and CDR2 as SYGVKD. This CDR3 comprises 16 residues. The ends were cut back, 0 bases at V and 3 bases at J, with 12 bases in the middle. CDR3 region: CAISESGSDSYNEQFF. The CDR3 DNA follows: TGTGCCATCAGTGAGTCAGGGTCTGACAGCTACAATGAGCAGTTCTTC.

The V call is TRBV7-8, the J call TRBJ2-2; 7 positions agree with TRBD2. Germline V gene sequence: CDR1 SGHVS, CDR2 FQNEAQ. V lost 4 bases to trimming and J lost 1 base; unmatched junction nucleotides: 6. CDR3 length: 16 residues. The CDR3 is CASSSGLGMNTGELFF. The CDR3 DNA follows: TGTGCCAGCAGCTCAGGACTAGGGATGAACACCGGGGAGCTGTTTTTT.

J is TRBJ1-2 and V is TRBV2; 8 bases map to TRBD1. The V and J ends lost 5 bases and 6 bases, in that order; junction bases with no gene match: 5. This CDR3 has 13 amino acids. Germline V gives CDR1 SNHLY, CDR2 FYNNEI. In DNA, the CDR3 is TGTGCCAGCAGTTGGACAGGGCCTAATGGCTACACCTTC. Protein product: CASSWTGPNGYTF.

The chain employs TRBV10-3 and TRBJ2-1; perhaps TRBD2 as D (6 bases). Deletions cut 3 bases from V and 4 bases from J, with 13 bases between. The CDR3 sequence is 15 residues long. Germline assignment: CDR1 ENHRY and CDR2 SYGVKD. The CDR3 reads CAISEPTSLYNEQFF. CDR3 sequence (DNA): TGTGCCATCAGTGAACCCACTAGCTTATACAATGAGCAGTTCTTC.